Shown below are 8 T cell receptor beta chains from a single sample sequenced in a study of CD8 T cells in ankylosing spondylitis. Using its own MiXCR run on the 5' RACE reads, TCRdb lists one record per CDR3 protein. The sample lists more than 150,000 distinct CDR3 sequences; 15% to 20% were seen once. The source material was blood, either unsorted or a sorted T cell fraction (not recorded which). The receptors come from a male donor under 35 with ankylosing spondylitis or in good health (not recorded which).

This clonotype came up a few times. DNA of the CDR3: TGTGCCAGTAGGCCAGCCGCCACAGATACGCAGTATTTT. Its translation: CASRPAATDTQYF. The gene calls are TRBV19 and TRBJ2-3; no firm D call. This CDR3 region has 13 residues. V lost 6 bases to trimming and J lost 2 bases, with 9 bases between them. Germline CDR1 reads LNHDA; CDR2 reads SQIVND (reference sequence).

This clonotype was observed many times. This chain connects TRBV11-3 to TRBJ2-1; a possible D gene is TRBD1 (6 bases). V was trimmed by 5 bases and J by 8 bases, leaving 19 bases between them. Germline V gene data show CDR1 as SGHNT and CDR2 as YENEEA. This CDR3 region has 15 residues. The CDR3 sequence: CASSPNYLQGHEQFF. The CDR3 nucleotides are TGTGCCAGCAGCCCAAACTATTTACAGGGACATGAGCAGTTCTTC.

In this sample, this clonotype turned up many times. The genes are TRBV12-3 or TRBV12-4 and TRBJ1-5; D is possibly TRBD1 (6 bases). The CDR3 extends over 14 amino acids. V dropped 3 bases and J dropped 7 bases, with 13 bases sitting between them. This CDR3 is CASSLVTGRQPQHF. For the CDR3, the DNA is TGTGCCAGCAGTTTGGTTACAGGGCGCCAGCCCCAGCATTTT.

This clonotype was counted many times. This sequence joins TRBV18 and TRBJ2-7; the match to TRBD1 covers 11 bases. With 6 bases clipped from V and 4 bases from J, the junction kept 5 bases outside the gene matches. The CDR3 runs to 14 residues. Germline CDR1 KGHSH, CDR2 LQKENI. CDR3 coding DNA: TGTGCCAGCTCCCGCAGGGACAGGGGGTACGAGCAGTACGTC. Translating it yields CASSRRDRGYEQYV.

This clonotype was counted many times. The chain joins TRBV6-2 or TRBV6-3 to TRBJ2-1, with 9 positions matching TRBD2. The CDR3 covers 16 residues. Germline loops: CDR1 MNHEY, CDR2 SVGEGT. V lost 2 bases and J lost 0; bases outside the gene matches: 2. The CDR3 DNA reads as TGTGCCAGCAGTTACGCGGGAGGGAGCTCCTACAATGAGCAGTTCTTC. Protein: CASSYAGGSSYNEQFF.

In its sample, this clonotype was seen many times. This chain connects TRBV20-1 to TRBJ1-4, with D uncertain. There are 13 residues in the CDR3. The germline V gene has CDR1 DFQATT and CDR2 SNEGSKA (reference sequence). V was cut by 2 bases and J by 6 bases, with 10 bases left in between. The CDR3 here is CSARRRVDEKLFF. The DNA for the CDR3 is TGCAGTGCTAGAAGGAGGGTGGATGAAAAACTGTTTTTT.

This clonotype was found many times. The gene calls are TRBV5-1 and TRBJ1-4; perhaps TRBD1 as D (5 bases). The CDR3 runs 15 residues. Germline V gene sequence: CDR1 SGHRS, CDR2 YFSETQ. V lost 4 bases and J 5 bases, leaving 15 bases between the germline ends. The CDR3 sequence: CASSPEEGRNEKLFF. The CDR3 region has the DNA TGCGCCAGCAGCCCTGAGGAGGGGCGGAATGAAAAACTGTTTTTT.

Ten or more counts support this clonotype. The chain is built from TRBV15 and TRBJ2-2; TRBD1 aligns across 8 bases. Germline lookup yields CDR1 LNHNV and CDR2 YYDKDF (reference sequence). The CDR3 covers 16 residues. J lost 4 bases, V lost 10 bases, and 14 bases had no gene match. CDR3 nucleotide sequence: TGTGCCATATTCCGTGAGCAGGGGGCGATCACCGGGGAGCTGTTTTTT. The encoded protein is CAIFREQGAITGELFF.